These 2 T cell receptor beta chains originate from one sample sequenced in a study of blood T cell repertoires in COVID-19. Libraries were prepared by immunoSEQ multiplex PCR; TCRdb keeps only in-frame clonotypes and omits some of them. This table holds about 61,000 clones, more than 70% found once. The sample taken for sequencing was peripheral blood. These receptors were obtained from a woman aged 45-65 years with active or convalescent COVID-19.

The CDR3 region has the DNA TGCGCCAGTTCGACAGGCCTCAACACTGAAGCTTTCTTT. Its protein is CASSTGLNTEAFF. The genes are TRBV4-1 and TRBJ1-1, with a possible D match to TRBD1 (6 bases). CDR1 is MGHRA and CDR2 is YSYEKL in the germline V gene. CDR3 length: 13 amino acids. Trimming took 9 bases from V and 2 from J, leaving 13 bases between them.

The chain recombines TRBV5-6 with TRBJ1-4, with TRBD1 matching over 7 bases. The CDR3 totals 15 residues. V lost 0 bases to trimming and J lost 6 bases; unmatched junction nucleotides: 5. Germline V lookup: CDR1 SGHDT, CDR2 YYEEEE. The CDR3 DNA follows: TGTGCCAGCAGCTTGGGGGACAGCCTATATGAAAAACTGTTTTTT. Translation: CASSLGDSLYEKLFF.